The 27 T cell receptor beta chains below all came from one sample that was sequenced in a study of shared clonotypes between healthy human individuals (dated by TCRdb to the early 2020s). Library generation was performed with the immunoSEQ multiplex PCR assay. The immuneACCESS repertoire file appears here via TCRdb, limited to in-frame rearrangements. These files lack a portion of the clones; in checked studies, under half of the deficit traces to unresolved V genes, and the cause of the others is not known. This sample is represented by over a million clones; approximately 78% of them were singletons. The ten largest account for 0.5% to 0.6% of the sample. The sequenced material came from memory CD4+ T cells from PBMCs. The sample's cell subset or site, from its label and the paper: CD45RA-negative fraction. The receptors come from a man between 18 and 29 years old in good health. Some clones in this sample may be carry-over from other donors' samples.

As regards this clone: An end of the junction does not agree with germline; a read error may underlie this. The chain is built from TRBV29-1 and TRBJ2-7; TRBD1 matches 7 bases. CDR3 length: 14 residues. CDR1 SQVTM and CDR2 ANQGSEA come from the germline V gene. The CDR3 sequence is CSVEDRNRGEVPIF. Written as DNA, the CDR3 is TGCAGCGTTGAAGACAGAAACAGGGGAGAGGTTCCCATATTC.

The rearrangement joins TRBV6-6 to TRBJ2-1; the D is unclear. Germline assignment: CDR1 MNHNY and CDR2 SVGAGI (reference sequence). The CDR3 consists of 13 residues. Trimming removed 6 bases at V and 7 bases at J, with 13 bases between. CDR3 DNA sequence: TGTGCCAGCAGACCCCCCGGCCCAAATGAGCAGTTCTTC. Amino acid sequence: CASRPPGPNEQFF.

The chain has TRBV4-1 and TRBJ2-3, with D tentatively TRBD1 (6 bases). The germline gives CDR1 MGHRA, CDR2 YSYEKL. The V gene lost 4 bases and the J gene lost 2 bases, with 16 bases spanning the gap. The CDR3 totals 16 residues. The CDR3 here is CASSLTPGHSTDTQYF. The CDR3 region has the DNA TGCGCCAGCAGCCTTACTCCGGGACATTCCACAGATACGCAGTATTTT.

V and J are TRBV28 and TRBJ2-1, with D perhaps matching TRBD2 (5 bases). The CDR3 is 15 amino acids. Germline values: CDR1 MDHEN, CDR2 SYDVKM. V was pared by 3 bases and J by 8 bases, with 17 bases between. The CDR3 region is CASSFRGRIVDEQFF. In DNA, the CDR3 is TGTGCCAGCAGTTTCCGGGGTCGGATAGTAGATGAGCAGTTCTTC.

Notes on this clone: A much larger clone differs from this one at a single base, so this may be a read error. The sample has other DNA sequences that encode this CDR3 too. This chain uses TRBV15 with TRBJ2-3, with 11 bases identical to TRBD1. The germline CDR1 and CDR2 sequences are LNHNV and YYDKDF (reference sequence). Trimming cost V 3 bases and J 4 bases; bases outside gene matches: 0. The CDR3 covers 14 residues. The CDR3, as DNA: TGTGCCACCAGCAGGGGACAGGGGGCAGATACGCAGTATTTT. Translation gives CATSRGQGADTQYF.

The CDR3 sequence is CASSLSKGYEQYF. CDR3 nucleotide sequence: TGCGCCAGCAGCTTGTCTAAGGGCTACGAGCAGTACTTC. The V gene is TRBV5-1, the J gene TRBJ2-7; D gene uncertain. The V gene lost 1 base and the J gene lost 3 bases, with 8 bases spanning the gap. This CDR3 comprises 13 residues. Per the germline V gene, CDR1 is SGHRS and CDR2 is YFSETQ.

The sample holds many counts of this clone. The gene calls are TRBV6-1 and TRBJ1-5; D ambiguous. Looked up from germline, CDR1 is MNHNS and CDR2 is SASEGT. The CDR3 totals 15 residues. The ends were cut back, 0 bases at V and 1 base at J, with 7 bases in the middle. CDR3 coding DNA: TGTGCCAGCAGTGAAGCGACACAGAGCAATCAGCCCCAGCATTTT. Its translation: CASSEATQSNQPQHF.

The chain employs TRBV6-4 and TRBJ2-1, with D uncertain. Germline loops: CDR1 MRHNA, CDR2 SNTAGT. The CDR3 has 13 residues. The germline V and J ends were trimmed by 3 bases and 6 bases, with 9 bases remaining between them. The DNA for the CDR3 is TGTGCCAGCAGTGATGGGTTTGGCAATGAGCAGTTCTTC. It specifies CASSDGFGNEQFF.

This clone has just one count. The gene calls are TRBV5-4 and TRBJ2-5; D remains ambiguous. The CDR3 is 14 amino acids. CDR1 is SGHNT and CDR2 is YYREEE in the germline V gene (reference sequence). Deletions cut 1 base from V and 4 bases from J, with 11 bases between. The CDR3 here is CASSLKLAVETQYF. CDR3 bases: TGTGCCAGCAGCTTGAAGTTGGCAGTAGAGACCCAGTACTTC.

This CDR3 is CASSLGPDRVGQYF. CDR3 coding DNA: TGTGCCAGCAGCTTAGGTCCGGACAGGGTCGGGCAGTACTTC. The J gene is TRBJ2-7, the V gene TRBV7-6, with 8 bases lining up with TRBD1. Unmatched junction bases numbered 8, after V lost 1 base and J lost 9 bases. The CDR3 is made up of 14 amino acids. CDR1 is SGHVS and CDR2 is FNYEAQ in the germline V gene.

The chain links TRBV7-9 to TRBJ2-1, with a tentative D call TRBD2 (5 bases). Trimming removed 5 bases from V and 3 bases from J, with 14 bases in between. This CDR3 comprises 15 residues. Germline CDR1 SEHNR, CDR2 FQNEAQ (reference sequence). The CDR3 sequence is CASSPRRVNYNEQFF. The CDR3 DNA sequence: TGTGCCAGCAGCCCTCGGCGGGTCAACTACAATGAGCAGTTCTTC.

The CDR3 nucleotides read TGTGCCAGCAGCCCCGTAGCGGGAGCGAGGTACAATGAGCAGTTCTTC. It yields the protein CASSPVAGARYNEQFF. The chain couples TRBV5-4 to TRBJ2-1, with TRBD2 matching 9 bases. CDR3 length equals 16 residues. Germline V gene lookup returns CDR1 SGHNT and CDR2 YYREEE (reference sequence). V shed 4 bases and J 4 bases; nucleotides not matched to a gene: 9.

This clone appeared a single time. The chain couples TRBV6-1 to TRBJ2-7, with TRBD2 identical over 7 bases. Germline assignment: CDR1 MNHNS and CDR2 SASEGT. Trimming took 6 bases from V and 4 from J; bases not matched to a gene: 6. The CDR3 covers 13 residues. The chain's CDR3 is CASSTGLLYEQYF. CDR3 nucleotide sequence: TGTGCCAGCAGCACGGGACTACTATACGAGCAGTACTTC.

The chain couples TRBV6-1 to TRBJ2-2; a possible D gene is TRBD2 (5 bases). The germline CDR1 and CDR2 sequences are MNHNS and SASEGT. The V and J ends lost 10 bases and 1 base respectively, with 13 bases between them. The CDR3 loop spans 14 amino acids. CDR3 protein: CATRAVMNTGELFF. CDR3 bases: TGTGCCACCAGAGCGGTTATGAACACCGGGGAGCTGTTTTTT.

The CDR3 protein is CASSLRVNGLAGEQFF. The CDR3 coding sequence is TGTGCCAGCAGTTTAAGGGTAAACGGACTAGCGGGTGAGCAGTTCTTC. This sequence joins TRBV27 and TRBJ2-1, with 11 bases lining up with TRBD2. The CDR3 sequence is 16 residues long. Losses at the gene ends were 2 bases for V and 9 bases for J; bases not matched to a gene: 9. Germline V lookup: CDR1 MNHEY, CDR2 SMNVEV (reference sequence).

With respect to this clone: The same CDR3 arises from other DNA sequences in this sample as well. CDR3 in amino acids: CASSQDSAGRSHEQYF. The CDR3 DNA follows: TGCGCCAGCAGCCAAGATTCGGCAGGAAGGTCTCACGAGCAGTACTTC. The rearrangement links TRBV4-1 to TRBJ2-7; D is unclear. The germline gives CDR1 MGHRA, CDR2 YSYEKL. The CDR3 is made up of 16 amino acids. V lost 0 bases and J 5 bases, leaving 17 bases between the germline ends.

This chain links TRBV5-1 with TRBJ1-4, with 9 bases identical to TRBD1. Germline loops: CDR1 SGHRS, CDR2 YFSETQ. CDR3 length: 14 amino acids. Germline trimming cut 3 bases from V and 5 bases from J; bases unmatched to any gene: 2. The CDR3 DNA sequence: TGCGCCAGCAGCTACAGGGGGCGGAATGAAAAACTGTTTTTT. Amino acid sequence: CASSYRGRNEKLFF. The full variable domain, with the rest looked up from reference TRBV5-1 and TRBJ1-4, is KAGVTQTPRYLIKTRGQQVTLSCSPISGHRSVSWYQQTPGQGLQFLFEYFSETQRNKGNFPGRFSGRQFSNSRSEMNVSTLELGDSALYLCASSYRGRNEKLFFGSGTQLSVL.

V is TRBV6-1 and J is TRBJ1-4, with D unresolved. The CDR3 sequence is 16 residues long. Trimming stripped 4 bases from V and 0 bases from J, with 12 bases between. Germline CDR1 MNHNS, CDR2 SASEGT. The CDR3 bases are TGTGCCAGCAGTGTAAGATGGGGAGCAACTAATGAAAAACTGTTTTTT. The encoded protein is CASSVRWGATNEKLFF.

The chain has TRBV5-4 and TRBJ1-3; the D gene is possibly TRBD1 (5 bases). The CDR3 has 15 amino acids. Germline loops: CDR1 SGHNT, CDR2 YYREEE (reference sequence). The V and J ends lost 2 bases and 0 bases respectively, with 9 bases between them. CDR3 nucleotides: TGTGCCAGCAGCTTAGCAGGGAGCTCTGGAAACACCATATATTTT. This gives the protein CASSLAGSSGNTIYF. The full variable domain, with the rest looked up from reference TRBV5-4 and TRBJ1-3, is ETGVTQSPTHLIKTRGQQVTLRCSSQSGHNTVSWYQQALGQGPQFIFQYYREEENGRGNFPPRFSGLQFPNYSSELNVNALELDDSALYLCASSLAGSSGNTIYFGEGSWLTVV.

This clone was picked up a small number of times. CDR3 DNA sequence: TGCGCCAGCAGCCAAGATGGCCCAGCTAACTATGGCTACACCTTC. This translates into CASSQDGPANYGYTF. The chain employs TRBV4-1 and TRBJ1-2, with no clear D. Per germline, CDR1 MGHRA and CDR2 YSYEKL. Trimming left V 0 bases short and J 0 bases short, with 8 bases between. The CDR3 is made up of 15 amino acids.

The V call is TRBV6-1, the J call TRBJ2-7; 9 bases map to TRBD2. This CDR3 is built from 14 residues. J was trimmed by 3 bases and V by 2 bases; bases with no gene match: 2. Per the germline V gene, CDR1 is MNHNS and CDR2 is SASEGT. CDR3 amino acids: CASSESSGSYEQYF. Here the CDR3 DNA reads TGTGCCAGCAGTGAAAGTAGCGGGAGCTACGAGCAGTACTTC.

This rearrangement joins TRBV7-8 to TRBJ2-3; D might be TRBD1 (6 bases). Germline lookup yields CDR1 SGHVS and CDR2 FQNEAQ. This CDR3 has 15 residues. The germline V and J ends were trimmed by 1 base and 6 bases, with 14 bases remaining between them. As DNA, the CDR3 is TGTGCCAGCAGCTTAGGGCACGATACAGGGGATACGCAGTATTTT. Amino acid sequence: CASSLGHDTGDTQYF.

The chain combines TRBV27 with TRBJ2-7; 8 bases are shared with TRBD1. The germline V gene encodes CDR1 MNHEY and CDR2 SMNVEV (reference sequence). V shed 6 bases, J shed 0 bases, and the junction held 4 bases outside the gene matches. The CDR3 loop spans 14 amino acids. In DNA form, the CDR3 reads TGTGCCAGCAGCCTACAGGGGGTCTCCTACGAGCAGTACTTC. This codes for CASSLQGVSYEQYF.

This clone has only one observation. The chain carries TRBV7-2 and TRBJ1-2; possible D gene TRBD1, 6 bases. Trimming removed 3 bases at V and 3 bases at J, with 11 bases between. The CDR3 contains 14 residues. The germline gives CDR1 SGHTA, CDR2 FQGNSA. DNA of the CDR3: TGTGCCAGCAGCTTCCTTCCAGGGGACTATGGCTACACCTTC. Translated: CASSFLPGDYGYTF.

V gene TRBV28 combines with J gene TRBJ2-7; TRBD2 matches at 7 bases. The CDR3 has 13 residues. V shed 7 bases and J 2 bases; nucleotides not matched to a gene: 5. The germline CDR1 and CDR2 sequences are MDHEN and SYDVKM. The CDR3 DNA follows: TGTGCCAGCAATTGGGGGGGTACCTACGAGCAGTACTTC. Encoded protein: CASNWGGTYEQYF.

The chain uses TRBV11-2 and TRBJ2-1; D possibly corresponds to TRBD2 (5 bases). CDR1 is SGHAT and CDR2 is FQNNGV in the germline V gene. V was pared by 2 bases and J by 5 bases, with 13 bases between. The CDR3 loop spans 15 amino acids. The CDR3 bases are TGTGCCAGCAGCTTATCCGGACTGGATAACAATGAGCAGTTCTTC. This encodes CASSLSGLDNNEQFF.

Comment on this clone: Other DNA sequences of this sample code for an identical CDR3. V gene TRBV5-1 combines with J gene TRBJ1-3, with a possible D match to TRBD1 (6 bases). V shed 8 bases and J shed 0 bases, with 9 bases lying between them. This CDR3 comprises 13 residues. From germline, CDR1 is SGHRS and CDR2 YFSETQ. This CDR3 reads CASWDNSGNTIYF. CDR3 bases: TGCGCCAGTTGGGACAACTCTGGAAACACCATATATTTT.